A single sample gave rise to the 15 T cell receptor beta chains below, sequenced in a study of blood T cells in healthy people across ages. For the second PCR, which ran for roughly 6 to 12 cycles, a sample-barcoded 5' primer and a J-beta primer mix were used. Using its own MiXCR run on the 5' RACE reads, TCRdb lists one record per CDR3 protein. The table records approximately 1,000,000 distinct CDR3 sequences, more than 30% of them present only once. Sequenced material: blood. The receptors were sampled from a man between 18 and 29 years old in good health.

The rearrangement joins TRBV7-2 to TRBJ2-1, with D maybe TRBD2 (5 bases). The germline gives CDR1 SGHTA, CDR2 FQGNSA. This CDR3 comprises 15 residues. With 5 bases removed from V and 6 bases from J, the gap between germline ends came to 17 bases. The CDR3, as DNA: TGTGCCAGCAGCCCCCTAGCTAGCCTAGGCAATGAGCAGTTCTTC. Protein sequence: CASSPLASLGNEQFF.

The rearrangement joins TRBV9 to TRBJ2-2, with D perhaps matching TRBD1 (6 bases). Germline CDR1 SGDLS, CDR2 YYNGEE. Trimming removed 1 base from V and 3 bases from J, with 10 bases in between. The CDR3 consists of 15 residues. The CDR3 nucleotides read TGTGCCAGCAGCGTAAAACAGGGCTACACCGGGGAGCTGTTTTTT. Residues: CASSVKQGYTGELFF.

The table lists this clonotype with a few counts. This CDR3 reads CASSGTTGNTDTQYF. The CDR3 region has the DNA TGTGCCAGCAGCGGCACGACAGGGAACACAGATACGCAGTATTTT. The chain recombines TRBV11-2 with TRBJ2-3, with 7 bases aligning to TRBD1. The CDR3 spans 15 residues. V lost 5 bases to trimming and J lost 2 bases; unmatched junction nucleotides: 7. CDR1 is SGHAT and CDR2 is FQNNGV in the germline V gene.

The chain is built from TRBV28 and TRBJ1-2, with D unresolved. The germline CDR1 and CDR2 sequences are MDHEN and SYDVKM. CDR3 length: 14 amino acids. Trimming left V 2 bases short and J 4 bases short, with 11 bases between. CDR3 sequence reads: CASSLKGSGYGYTF. CDR3 nucleotides: TGTGCCAGCAGTTTAAAGGGAAGTGGCTATGGCTACACCTTC.

This chain uses TRBV6-5 with TRBJ1-4; D not resolved. The CDR3 extends over 14 amino acids. The germline CDR1 and CDR2 sequences are MNHEY and SVGAGI. V lost 0 bases and J lost 4, with 6 bases in between. The CDR3 reads CASSYSMRNEKLFF. For the CDR3, the DNA is TGTGCCAGCAGTTACTCGATGCGTAATGAAAAACTGTTTTTT.

This clonotype appeared many times. In DNA form, the CDR3 reads TGTGCCAGCAGGCCGGGACTTACCTACGAGCAGTACTTC. This translates into CASRPGLTYEQYF. The chain has TRBV12-3 or TRBV12-4 and TRBJ2-7, with D tentatively TRBD2 (6 bases). V was cut by 6 bases and J by 2 bases, with 11 bases left in between. The CDR3 loop spans 13 amino acids.

The V and J genes are TRBV4-2 and TRBJ2-3; TRBD2 matches 7 bases. In germline, CDR1 is LGHNA, CDR2 YNFKEQ. This CDR3 region has 16 residues. J was trimmed by 3 bases and V by 0 bases; bases with no gene match: 6. CDR3 residues: CASSQDVSGETDTQYF. The DNA for the CDR3 is TGTGCCAGCAGCCAAGATGTCAGCGGGGAAACAGATACGCAGTATTTT.

This clonotype was counted many times. This sequence joins TRBV6-5 and TRBJ2-1; D uncertain. Germline CDR1 is MNHEY and CDR2 is SVGAGI. Trimming took off 4 bases at V and 10 bases at J, with 8 bases between the two ends. The length of the CDR3 is 11 residues. In nucleotides, the CDR3 is TGTGCCAGCAGTTCCCCGACAGAGCAGTTCTTC. Its protein product is CASSSPTEQFF.

The rearrangement links TRBV9 to TRBJ2-3; 9 bases agree with TRBD2. CDR1 is SGDLS and CDR2 is YYNGEE in the germline V gene. The CDR3 covers 16 residues. V lost 3 bases to trimming and J lost 6 bases; unmatched junction nucleotides: 11. CDR3: CASSGLAGPQGDTQYF. CDR3 bases: TGTGCCAGCAGCGGTCTAGCGGGGCCCCAAGGGGATACGCAGTATTTT.

The rearrangement uses TRBV10-3 and TRBJ2-3, with TRBD1 matching over 8 bases. Trimming removed 1 base from V and 0 bases from J; junction bases left unmatched: 9. The germline V gene has CDR1 ENHRY and CDR2 SYGVKD. The CDR3 consists of 18 residues. The CDR3 DNA is TGTGCCATCAGTGAGTTATATCCCGGACAGGGAAGCACAGATACGCAGTATTTT. Encoded protein: CAISELYPGQGSTDTQYF.

J is TRBJ2-7 and V is TRBV5-5; D unclear. Trimming cost V 0 bases and J 0 bases, with 7 bases left between them. The CDR3 is 14 amino acids. CDR1 is SGHKS, CDR2 YYEKEE, per germline (reference sequence). CDR3 protein: CASSLDWASYEQYF. DNA of the CDR3: TGTGCCAGCAGCTTGGATTGGGCCTCCTACGAGCAGTACTTC.

The J gene is TRBJ1-2, the V gene TRBV20-1; 7 nucleotides agree with TRBD1. Losses at the gene ends were 6 bases for V and 6 bases for J; bases not matched to a gene: 13. The CDR3 spans 14 residues. Germline V CDR1 and CDR2: DFQATT, SNEGSKA (reference sequence). CDR3 sequence (DNA): TGCAGTGCAGGCGCCGGGACAGCTTGGAATGGCTACACCTTC. It is translated as CSAGAGTAWNGYTF.

This clonotype turned up a few times. The V and J genes are TRBV6-2 or TRBV6-3 and TRBJ2-7; D might be TRBD1 (6 bases). This CDR3 is 13 amino acids long. Trimming took off 7 bases at V and 0 bases at J, with 10 bases between the two ends. The V gene's germline CDR1 is MNHEY and CDR2 SVGEGT. The CDR3 DNA sequence: TGTGCCAGCAACCAGGGGTCCTCCTACGAGCAGTACTTC. This encodes CASNQGSSYEQYF.

The gene calls are TRBV6-5 and TRBJ1-1; 7 nucleotides line up with TRBD1. The length of the CDR3 is 15 residues. Germline V gives CDR1 MNHEY, CDR2 SVGAGI. After removal of 4 bases from V and 4 bases from J, the junction contained 9 bases not matched to a gene. CDR3 protein: CASSWGGTVGTEAFF. In nucleotides, the CDR3 is TGTGCCAGCAGTTGGGGAGGGACAGTGGGCACTGAAGCTTTCTTT.

A note on this clonotype: One junction end does not reproduce the germline sequence, and a read error may be involved. This chain connects TRBV2 to TRBJ1-2; the D is unclear. There are 13 residues in the CDR3. The V gene's germline CDR1 is SNHLY and CDR2 FYNNEI. The CDR3 DNA reads TGTGTCAGCAGTGTGAAGGCCAACTATGGCTACACCTTC. It yields the protein CVSSVKANYGYTF.